This TCR beta chain stems from a study of blood T cell repertoires in COVID-19. Across the study: COVID-19 samples from acute and convalescent phases originated in the United States, Italy and Spain. Nucleic acid was either cDNA or gDNA, and it came from T cells, B-cell-depleted T cells, or PBMCs.

As handled by the study authors: The assay estimated nucleated cells by amplifying reference gene primers. Clones were sequenced by immunoSEQ multiplex PCR, and TCRdb holds only the in-frame ones, with some missing. That table furnishes V, J and clone size, whereas the DNA furnished D and trimming. The data contain over 70,000 clones, approximately 90% of them seen just once; the ten biggest clones take up about 2.5%. Germline CDR1 is SGHRS and CDR2 is YFSETQ. Trimming took 2 bases from V and 0 from J; bases not matched to a gene: 5. The CDR3 has 17 residues. Sample: peripheral blood. The rearrangement joins TRBV5-1 to TRBJ2-3; 11 nucleotides agree with TRBD2. This clonotype was obtained from a human donor with active COVID-19. The donor label of this sample is uncertain. Written as DNA, the CDR3 is TGCGCCAGCAGCTTAGTTGTAGCGGGGGGGAGCACAGATACGCAGTATTTT. Translating gives CASSLVVAGGSTDTQYF.